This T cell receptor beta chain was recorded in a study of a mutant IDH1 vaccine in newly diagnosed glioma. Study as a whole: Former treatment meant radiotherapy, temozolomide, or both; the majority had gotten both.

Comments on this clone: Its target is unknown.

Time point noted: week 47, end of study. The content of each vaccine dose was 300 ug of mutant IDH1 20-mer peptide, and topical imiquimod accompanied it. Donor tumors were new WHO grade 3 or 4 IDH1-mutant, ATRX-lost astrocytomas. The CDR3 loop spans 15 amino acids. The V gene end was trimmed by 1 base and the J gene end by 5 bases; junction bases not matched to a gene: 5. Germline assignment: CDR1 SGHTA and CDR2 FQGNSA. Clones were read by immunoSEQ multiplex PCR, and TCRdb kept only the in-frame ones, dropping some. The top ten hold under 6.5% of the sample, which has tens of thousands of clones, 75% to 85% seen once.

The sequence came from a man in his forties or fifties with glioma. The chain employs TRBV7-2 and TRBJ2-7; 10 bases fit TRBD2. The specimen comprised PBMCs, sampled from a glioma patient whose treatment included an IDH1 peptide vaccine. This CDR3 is CASSLGKAGGHEQYF. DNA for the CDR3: TGTGCCAGCAGCTTAGGGAAAGCGGGGGGGCACGAGCAGTACTTC.